The 4 T cell receptor beta chains below all came from one sample that was sequenced in a study of shared clonotypes between healthy human individuals. Measured with immunoSEQ multiplex PCR; TCRdb has only the in-frame clones, and not every one. Of around 750,000 clones in the sample, roughly 70% were seen once. Sequenced material: memory CD4+ T cells sorted from blood. As to subset: CD45RA-negative fraction. The source of these receptors is a woman aged 25 to 39 in good health.

The chain carries TRBV28 and TRBJ1-3; D ambiguous. The germline V gene encodes CDR1 MDHEN and CDR2 SYDVKM. The CDR3 is 15 residues long. Trimming removed 6 bases at V and 0 bases at J, with 12 bases between. CDR3 sequence reads: CASRYPGSSGNTIYF. CDR3 sequence (DNA): TGTGCCAGCAGATACCCAGGAAGCTCTGGAAACACCATATATTTT.

The rearrangement joins TRBV6-5 to TRBJ1-2; 9 nucleotides align to TRBD1. The CDR3 extends over 13 amino acids. The ends lost 6 bases at V and 6 bases at J; junction bases unmatched: 5. Germline V CDR1 and CDR2: MNHEY, SVGAGI. DNA of the CDR3: TGTGCCAGCAGCCGGGACAGGGTAGATGGCTACACCTTC. It codes for CASSRDRVDGYTF.

The chain combines TRBV29-1 with TRBJ2-7; 13 positions agree with TRBD2. V shed 6 bases and J 2 bases; nucleotides not matched to a gene: 4. The CDR3 consists of 14 residues. CDR1 is SQVTM, CDR2 ANQGSEA, per germline. Here the CDR3 DNA reads TGCAGCGTCGCACTAGCGGGAGGGCCCTACGAGCAGTACTTC. Translation: CSVALAGGPYEQYF.

The chain employs TRBV28 and TRBJ1-5; tentative D call: TRBD1 (6 bases). Trimming took 10 bases from V and 10 from J, leaving 23 bases between them. Germline V CDR1 and CDR2: MDHEN, SYDVKM. This CDR3 region has 14 residues. In DNA, the CDR3 is TGTGCCACAAGGGGGGCCCCGACACGGAGCCCCCAGCATTTT. Amino acid sequence: CATRGAPTRSPQHF.